This T cell receptor beta chain was recovered during a study of control samples from healthy donors and cancer patients. Between the trimmed V and J ends, which lost 5 bases and 5 bases, there was a span of 6 bases. CDR1 and CDR2 (germline): LGHNA, YNFKEQ. This CDR3 contains 11 residues. TCRdb's copy holds only in-frame clones and misses some; the assay was immunoSEQ multiplex PCR. Among roughly 50,000 clones listed, around 90% were seen once. The specimen was PBMCs. The clonotype originates from a man aged 30-40 years with colorectal cancer. The chain employs TRBV4-2 and TRBJ1-2, with D unclear. The CDR3 protein is CASSNPYGYTF. DNA of the CDR3: TGTGCCAGCAGCAACCCGTATGGCTACACCTTC.